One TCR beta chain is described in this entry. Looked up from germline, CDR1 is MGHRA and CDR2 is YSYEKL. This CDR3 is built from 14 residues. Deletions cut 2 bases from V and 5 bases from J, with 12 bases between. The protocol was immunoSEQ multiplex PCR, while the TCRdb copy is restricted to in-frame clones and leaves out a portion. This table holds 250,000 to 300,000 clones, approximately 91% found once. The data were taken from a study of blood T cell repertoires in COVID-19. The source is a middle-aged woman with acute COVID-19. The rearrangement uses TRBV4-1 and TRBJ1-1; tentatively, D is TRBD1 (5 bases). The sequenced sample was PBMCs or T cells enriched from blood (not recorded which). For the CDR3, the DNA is TGCGCCAGCAGCCAACATCACAGGAGAACTGAAGCTTTCTTT. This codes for CASSQHHRRTEAFF.